Following are 25 T cell receptor beta chains from one sample sequenced in a study of radiation and T cells in renal cell carcinoma. Method: immunoSEQ multiplex PCR; TCRdb's copy keeps in-frame clones and lacks some. The sample shows some 76,000 clones, more than 75% of them seen only once. Time point of the sample: blood 2 weeks post-SBRT. Treatment defined: 15 Gy SBRT to primary tumor, nephrectomy 4 weeks later. The sequencing used blood, collected from a patient whose treatment included radiotherapy and nephrectomy. Every receptor here comes from a man aged 55 to 70 with renal cell carcinoma.

This clone has more than one count but fewer than ten. This chain uses TRBV5-6 with TRBJ1-6; D gene uncertain. The CDR3 sequence is 12 residues long. Germline V lookup: CDR1 SGHDT, CDR2 YYEEEE. The ends were cut back, 2 bases at V and 6 bases at J, with 3 bases in the middle. For the CDR3, the DNA is TGTGCCAGCAGCTTCCTTAATTCACCCCTCCACTTT. Protein: CASSFLNSPLHF.

The chain combines TRBV5-1 with TRBJ2-7; 7 bases align to TRBD1. Germline loops: CDR1 SGHRS, CDR2 YFSETQ. Trimming removed 3 bases from V and 2 bases from J; junction bases left unmatched: 5. The CDR3 totals 14 residues. Here the CDR3 reads CASSSPGTAYEQYF. Here the CDR3 DNA reads TGCGCCAGCAGCTCCCCCGGGACAGCCTACGAGCAGTACTTC. The full variable domain, with the rest looked up from reference TRBV5-1 and TRBJ2-7, is KAGVTQTPRYLIKTRGQQVTLSCSPISGHRSVSWYQQTPGQGLQFLFEYFSETQRNKGNFPGRFSGRQFSNSRSEMNVSTLELGDSALYLCASSSPGTAYEQYFGPGTRLTVT.

This rearrangement joins TRBV5-1 to TRBJ2-3; the D is unclear. Trimming shortened V by 1 base and J by 4 bases, and 4 bases separated the two germline ends. Germline loops: CDR1 SGHRS, CDR2 YFSETQ. The CDR3 is 12 residues long. CDR3 sequence (DNA): TGCGCCAGCAGCTTGTATTCAGATACGCAGTATTTT. This encodes CASSLYSDTQYF.

The chain links TRBV9 to TRBJ2-2; D is undetermined. The CDR3 runs 14 residues. V lost 4 bases, J lost 0 bases, and 7 bases lay in between. Germline CDR1 SGDLS, CDR2 YYNGEE. In DNA form, the CDR3 reads TGTGCCAGCAGCCTCGACCCGAACACCGGGGAGCTGTTTTTT. Translating gives CASSLDPNTGELFF.

The J gene is TRBJ2-3, the V gene TRBV7-8; 13 bases are a match to TRBD2. The germline V gene encodes CDR1 SGHVS and CDR2 FQNEAQ. The CDR3 is made up of 19 amino acids. V lost 1 base and J lost 7; bases outside the gene matches: 14. CDR3 DNA: TGTGCCAGCAGCTTAGGGGGGCTTACTAGCGGGAGGGCGGTTTATACGCAGTATTTT. The encoded protein is CASSLGGLTSGRAVYTQYF. Combining the CDR3 with reference TRBV7-8 and TRBJ2-3 gives the whole variable domain GAGVSQSPRYKVAKRGQDVALRCDPISGHVSLFWYQQALGQGPEFLTYFQNEAQLDKSGLPSDRFFAERPEGSVSTLKIQRTQQEDSAVYLCASSLGGLTSGRAVYTQYFGPGTRLTVL.

The CDR3 coding sequence is TGTGCCAGAAGCTTGGGACTAGCGGGGTCCTACGAGCAGTACTTC. Its translation is CARSLGLAGSYEQYF. The chain recombines TRBV5-3 with TRBJ2-7, with 11 bases fitting TRBD2. TRBV5-3 belongs to the ORF category, with a function that is uncertain. Trimming at V came to 0 bases and at J to 1 base, leaving 0 bases not matched to a gene. The CDR3 loop spans 15 amino acids.

V gene TRBV28 combines with J gene TRBJ2-7, with 15 bases aligning to TRBD2. V shed 6 bases and J 2 bases; nucleotides not matched to a gene: 14. Germline V gives CDR1 MDHEN, CDR2 SYDVKM. CDR3 length: 19 amino acids. The CDR3 DNA sequence: TGTGCCAGCAGACGCCCCGGACTAGCGGGAGGGCGGGGCACCTACGAGCAGTACTTC. Its translation is CASRRPGLAGGRGTYEQYF.

This clone was counted only a few times. The chain has TRBV5-1 and TRBJ2-5; 8 positions agree with TRBD1. Germline assignment: CDR1 SGHRS and CDR2 YFSETQ. The CDR3 is 16 residues long. The V segment lost 4 bases and the J segment 7 bases; nucleotides outside the gene matches: 15. CDR3 residues: CASSPKPIQGEGTQYF. Here the CDR3 DNA reads TGCGCCAGCAGCCCAAAACCGATACAGGGGGAAGGGACCCAGTACTTC.

The genes are TRBV18 and TRBJ1-4; TRBD1 aligns across 7 bases. Germline-derived CDR1 and CDR2 are KGHSH and LQKENI. J was trimmed by 7 bases and V by 3 bases; bases with no gene match: 8. The CDR3 covers 15 residues. CDR3 coding DNA: TGTGCCAGCTCACCGACAGGGCTGAGGGGTGAAAAACTGTTTTTT. Translating it yields CASSPTGLRGEKLFF.

This clone was recorded a few times. The chain links TRBV29-1 to TRBJ2-3; unclear D gene. This CDR3 comprises 11 residues. V was trimmed by 6 bases and J by 6 bases, leaving 10 bases between them. Germline V gene lookup returns CDR1 SQVTM and CDR2 ANQGSEA. CDR3 region: CSVPDPDTQYF. The CDR3 DNA is TGCAGCGTCCCGGACCCGGATACGCAGTATTTT.

About this clone itself: This CDR3 is also generated by other DNA sequences in the sample. This rearrangement joins TRBV4-2 to TRBJ2-7; no clear D. The CDR3 is 13 residues long. Per germline, CDR1 LGHNA and CDR2 YNFKEQ. The V end was cut by 1 base, the J end by 1 base, with 5 bases between. The DNA of the CDR3 is TGTGCCAGCAGCCAAGGAGATTCCTACGAGCAGTACTTC. Translating gives CASSQGDSYEQYF.

Only a few counts were recorded for this clone. The chain has TRBV5-1 and TRBJ2-7; D could derive from TRBD1 or TRBD2 (6 bases each). V shed 5 bases and J shed 3 bases, with 12 bases lying between them. Germline V CDR1 and CDR2: SGHRS, YFSETQ. The CDR3 runs to 13 residues. The CDR3 sequence is CASRGGLGYEQYF. The CDR3 DNA reads as TGCGCCAGCAGAGGGGGGCTAGGCTACGAGCAGTACTTC.

The V gene is TRBV15, the J gene TRBJ2-1, with D hard to call. This CDR3 is built from 11 residues. V was cut by 7 bases and J by 5 bases, with 6 bases left in between. CDR1 is LNHNV and CDR2 is YYDKDF in the germline V gene (reference sequence). The DNA for the CDR3 is TGTGCCACCATCGCCGACAATGAGCAGTTCTTC. It is translated as CATIADNEQFF.

This sequence joins TRBV28 and TRBJ2-7; possibly TRBD2 for D (6 bases). This CDR3 comprises 14 residues. CDR1 and CDR2 (germline): MDHEN, SYDVKM. V lost 7 bases to trimming and J lost 1 base, with 14 bases between them. The CDR3 DNA reads as TGTGCCAGCACGGGAGACAGAATTTCCTACGAGCAGTACTTC. This gives the protein CASTGDRISYEQYF.

The J gene is TRBJ2-5, the V gene TRBV7-9; 7 bases map to TRBD1. V lost 6 bases, J lost 5 bases, and 6 bases stayed unmatched. In germline, CDR1 is SEHNR, CDR2 FQNEAQ (reference sequence). CDR3 length: 13 amino acids. The CDR3 loop is CASRNYRGETQYF. The CDR3 DNA follows: TGTGCCAGCAGAAACTACAGGGGCGAGACCCAGTACTTC.

The rearrangement uses TRBV11-2 and TRBJ2-3; TRBD2 matches at 11 bases. Germline-derived CDR1 and CDR2 are SGHAT and FQNNGV. J lost 5 bases, V lost 0 bases, and 7 bases had no gene match. CDR3 size: 17 residues. The CDR3 protein is CASSLEWASGGLDTQYF. The CDR3 coding sequence is TGTGCCAGCAGCTTAGAGTGGGCTAGCGGGGGGCTAGATACGCAGTATTTT.

The rearrangement links TRBV5-1 to TRBJ2-3; possible D gene TRBD1, 6 bases. The V end lost 4 bases, the J end lost 3 bases, and 15 bases lay between the germline ends. This CDR3 is 15 amino acids long. Germline V gene sequence: CDR1 SGHRS, CDR2 YFSETQ. CDR3 bases: TGCGCCAGCAGCCCGGGGACATCGAGGACAGATACGCAGTATTTT. It specifies CASSPGTSRTDTQYF.

The chain recombines TRBV27 with TRBJ1-2; D is unresolved. CDR1 MNHEY and CDR2 SMNVEV come from the germline V gene (reference sequence). CDR3 length equals 13 residues. Trimming took 4 bases from V and 0 from J, leaving 6 bases between them. Here the CDR3 reads CASSYSSNYGYTF. Here the CDR3 DNA reads TGTGCCAGCAGTTACAGCTCTAACTATGGCTACACCTTC.

The CDR3 loop reads CASGLGADTQYF. The CDR3 DNA reads as TGTGCTAGTGGTTTGGGCGCAGATACGCAGTATTTT. The chain is built from TRBV12-5 and TRBJ2-3; no clear D gene. CDR1 is LGHNT, CDR2 FRNRAP, per germline. V shed 1 base and J shed 4 bases, with 3 bases lying between them. The CDR3 consists of 12 residues.

This chain connects TRBV18 to TRBJ2-1; TRBD2 is a possible D gene (7 bases). The germline CDR1 and CDR2 sequences are KGHSH and LQKENI. The CDR3 runs to 13 residues. V dropped 5 bases and J dropped 9 bases, with 14 bases sitting between them. CDR3 DNA sequence: TGTGCCAGCTCAAGTGGGGGGGCTGGTGAGCAGTTCTTC. Translated: CASSSGGAGEQFF.

This chain links TRBV28 with TRBJ1-1; no definite D call. This CDR3 comprises 16 residues. In germline, CDR1 is MDHEN, CDR2 SYDVKM. Trimming removed 5 bases at V and 4 bases at J, with 20 bases between. The CDR3 region is CASSPRAPPSPTEAFF. DNA of the CDR3: TGTGCCAGCAGTCCTAGGGCCCCCCCCTCCCCCACTGAAGCTTTCTTT.

The rearrangement links TRBV19 to TRBJ2-2; maybe TRBD2 (5 bases). The germline gives CDR1 LNHDA, CDR2 SQIVND (reference sequence). The CDR3 consists of 14 residues. The V and J ends lost 6 bases and 1 base respectively, with 9 bases between them. This CDR3 reads CASSRTQNTGELFF. CDR3 bases: TGTGCCAGTAGCCGGACTCAGAACACCGGGGAGCTGTTTTTT.

The V call is TRBV19, the J call TRBJ2-5; TRBD1 agrees at 9 bases. The CDR3 is 13 residues long. Germline lookup yields CDR1 LNHDA and CDR2 SQIVND (reference sequence). V dropped 4 bases and J dropped 3; count of bases not matched to a gene: 0. CDR3 amino acids: CASSRDREETQYF. For the CDR3, the DNA is TGTGCCAGTAGTAGGGACAGGGAAGAGACCCAGTACTTC.

The chain couples TRBV6-6 to TRBJ2-7; D not resolved. CDR3 length: 14 amino acids. Germline loops: CDR1 MNHNY, CDR2 SVGAGI (reference sequence). V dropped 0 bases and J dropped 5 bases, with 11 bases sitting between them. CDR3: CASSYSSRRDEQYF. The CDR3 coding sequence is TGTGCCAGCAGTTACTCGTCCCGCCGGGACGAGCAGTACTTC.

This clone has only a few counts. The chain has TRBV18 and TRBJ2-1, with D perhaps TRBD1 (5 bases). V lost 3 bases and J 2 bases, leaving 8 bases between the germline ends. From germline, CDR1 is KGHSH and CDR2 LQKENI. The CDR3 spans 14 residues. The DNA for the CDR3 is TGTGCCAGCTCACCTCAGGGTACCTACAATGAGCAGTTCTTC. Amino acids: CASSPQGTYNEQFF.